This T cell receptor beta chain was sequenced for a study of tumor and adjacent non-tumor tissue in lung cancer. Germline V lookup: CDR1 SGHNT, CDR2 YENEEA. The CDR3 has 15 residues. No cell sorting was done before RNA was extracted from the tissue. About this clonotype: The antigen is unknown. One junction end disagrees with the germline gene, perhaps due to a read error.

Study observations and caveats: Tumor tissue had significantly higher TCR diversity than normal lung.

TCRbeta libraries were built with three rounds of nested PCR, modified from ARM-PCR. TCRdb analysed the multiplex PCR reads with MiXCR anew, one entry per CDR3 protein. The sample lists roughly 81,000 distinct CDR3 sequences, roughly 70% occurring once. The rearrangement links TRBV11-3 to TRBJ2-1, with 10 bases identical to TRBD2. The clonotype was recovered from a woman in her seventies with non-small cell lung cancer. The sample comprised lung tumor tissue. DNA of the CDR3: TGTGCCAGTAGCTTAGCTAGCGGGAGCTACAATGAGCAGCTATTC. This gives the protein CASSLASGSYNEQLF.